This note documents a single T cell receptor (beta chain) sequence. The antigen it recognizes is unknown. The input lacks base qualities; no much larger clone sits a single base away. This specimen's time point label, per the study, means: baseline before first vaccination. The vaccinee samples were drawn from two UK trials, COV001 and COV002, one of which was a single-blind randomized controlled phase 2/3 trial testing AZD1222 (ChAdOx1 nCoV-19) in healthy adults. For TCRbeta chain sequencing, PBMC samples from trial participants were taken at day 0 and at day 28 after the second dose. The CDR3 regions of human TCRbeta chains were analyzed by immunosequencing. The authors' analysis ran thus. TCRs in the repertoires were matched against a reference library of SARS-CoV-2-specific TCRs that had been generated with the MIRA antigen-specificity platform. Breadth was defined as the fraction of unique TCRs that were SARS-CoV-2-associated, and depth was defined as the fraction of total T cells that were SARS-CoV-2-associated. Each spike-specific TCR was assigned to its reactive spike region and to a CD4 or CD8 class using the MIRA data. Log10-transformed breadth and depth values were compared by one-way ANOVA with Sidak's multiple comparisons tests. TCRdb stores this immuneACCESS table with in-frame sequences only. Part of the clones is absent; in the studies checked, under half of the shortfall reflects unresolved V genes, and no reason is known for the rest. That table furnishes V, J and clone size, whereas the DNA furnished D and trimming. A total of approximately 99,000 clones appear in this sample, around 84% of them only once. Less than 3.5% of the sample is taken by the ten largest.

This specimen comes from a study of T cell responses to AZD1222 COVID-19 vaccine (dated by TCRdb to 2020 to 2023). For the study in its entirety: AZD1222 recipients whose second dose came at about 4 weeks and those whose second dose came at about 12 weeks were combined into one group, since spike-specific TCR depth and breadth did not differ between the two schedules. TCR sequencing was performed for more than 230 trial participants, of whom 200 to 210 were given two doses of AZD1222 and some 25 were given two doses of MenACWY control vaccine. Trial participants were enrolled by age into subgroups of 18-55, 56-69 and 70-plus years, and 148, 28 and 57 TCR-sequenced participants, respectively, were included in these subgroups. Overall results and qualifications from the work: Nearly half of unique spike-specific TCRs reportedly recognized epitopes outside regions mutated in the B.1.351 and B.1.1.7 variants. In the small 56-69-year group, the increase in depth fell short of significance, most likely because of low power. The vaccine-associated CD4 TCRs covered the entire spike protein, and the dominant responses fell in regions 160-218 and 743-854. Only five to seven AZD1222 recipients were SARS-CoV-2 seropositive at baseline, limiting conclusions about previously exposed vaccinees. After two AZD1222 doses, both the breadth and the depth of spike-specific TCRs were significantly higher than at day 0 and than in MenACWY recipients. Because no day 14 peak-response samples were available, repertoires were characterized only after the peak T cell response. Most participants were white British and females outnumbered males, and the authors suggested that clonal diversity may have been underestimated.

From the cysteine through the phenylalanine, the CDR3 covers 15 amino acids. Only the CDR3 portion is preserved as DNA: 45 bases, with reading frame beginning at the first base. V is reduced by 5 bases and J by 6 bases, leaving a spacing of 17 bases between them. CDR1 is given as MNHNY and CDR2 as SVGAGI, both from the germline V gene (reference sequence). Source: peripheral blood, taken on day 0 of AZD1222 vaccination. This receptor was obtained from an adult in good health. The sequence joins TRBV6-6 to TRBJ1-5; the D gene is perhaps TRBD1, from 6 matching bases. The nucleotide sequence reads as follows: TGTGCCAGCAGTCTCCCGATGGGGGCGCGTCAGCCCCAGCATTTT. This yields the protein CASSLPMGARQPQHF.